This TCR beta chain emerged from a study of cytomegalovirus exposure and HLA in healthy donors. Study-wide findings and caveats: Productive rates of about 87% or about 30% were seen for most TCR beta V segments in an earlier analysis. More than 150 TCR beta chains were listed as cytomegalovirus-associated. Later analysis placed DRB1 highest and HLA-C lowest in TCR association rates, which differed by HLA locus.

PCR used 60 Vbeta primers and 13 Jbeta primers. Measured with immunoSEQ multiplex PCR; TCRdb has only the in-frame clones, and not every one. The repertoire consists of some 180,000 clones, with around 80% occurring once and the leading ten covering roughly 1.2%. The CDR3 totals 11 residues. Germline V lookup: CDR1 SQVTM, CDR2 ANQGSEA. Trimming removed 3 bases from V and 7 bases from J, with 9 bases in between. Healthy people donating bone marrow made up the donors. A word on this clone: Its antigen is undetermined.

This TCR was sampled from a girl aged 2 to 10 in good health and CMV-seropositive. The sample consisted of PBMCs. The V call is TRBV29-1, the J call TRBJ1-2; D perhaps matches TRBD1 (5 bases). This chain's CDR3 is CSVDNGGGYTF. The CDR3 DNA reads TGCAGCGTTGATAACGGGGGTGGCTACACCTTC.